Each of the 18 T cell receptor beta chains below was sequenced from the same sample in a study of vaccination effects on CD4 cells after COVID-19. The data were produced by immunoSEQ multiplex PCR, yet TCRdb's version contains in-frame clones alone and is incomplete. The profile covers about 22,000 clones, with around 80% appearing a single time and roughly two fifths taken by the ten largest. Sequencing followed a ViraFEST assay step that expanded antigen-specific CD4+ T cells with viral peptide pools. Cultured cells yielded isolated CD4+ T cells after more than nine days. From March to December 2020, the person had a SARS-CoV-2 infection that was confirmed by PCR. Their specific antigens are unknown. The sequencing here drew on CD4+ T cells from PBMCs cultured with a peptide pool, taken before COVID-19 vaccination. Receptors were obtained from a human donor who had a prior SARS-CoV-2 infection.

CDR3 nucleotide sequence: TGTGCCAGCAGTGAAAGGGGAAATCAGCCCCAGCATTTT. Its protein product is CASSERGNQPQHF. The V call is TRBV2, the J call TRBJ1-5, with a weak D call TRBD1 (5 bases). The CDR3 contains 13 residues. V lost 2 bases, J lost 4 bases, and 6 bases lay in between. Germline V gene data show CDR1 as SNHLY and CDR2 as FYNNEI.

Only one count was recorded for this clone. V is TRBV9 and J is TRBJ2-1; 9 bases are shared with TRBD2. V lost 4 bases, J lost 0 bases, and 8 bases stayed unmatched. The length of the CDR3 is 17 residues. Germline CDR1 SGDLS, CDR2 YYNGEE. The CDR3 sequence is CASSPRLAANSYNEQFF. CDR3 sequence (DNA): TGTGCCAGCAGCCCCCGACTAGCGGCGAACTCCTACAATGAGCAGTTCTTC.

The CDR3 loop reads CASSPPGRAGPHEQFF. CDR3 bases: TGTGCCAGCAGCCCTCCCGGGCGGGCTGGGCCCCATGAGCAGTTCTTC. This sequence joins TRBV21-1 and TRBJ2-1; TRBD2, the table's D call, lacks a check against the DNA. TRBV21-1 is shown as a pseudogene. The CDR3 is made up of 16 amino acids.

The J gene is TRBJ2-1, the V gene TRBV7-2; D perhaps matches TRBD2 (6 bases). Germline V gene lookup returns CDR1 SGHTA and CDR2 FQGNSA. V gave up 2 bases and J gave up 5 bases, with 10 bases separating them. The CDR3 has 14 residues. This CDR3 is CASSLHTGDNEQFF. CDR3 nucleotide sequence: TGTGCCAGCAGCTTACACACGGGAGACAATGAGCAGTTCTTC.

The chain is built from TRBV3-1 (or the pseudogene TRBV3-2) and TRBJ1-1, with D maybe TRBD1 (5 bases). CDR3 size: 14 residues. Germline loops: CDR1 LGHDT, CDR2 YNNKEL (reference sequence). Trimming removed 4 bases at V and 6 bases at J, with 15 bases between. CDR3 bases: TGTGCCAGCAGCCGAGCGGGCAGGGACCCTGAAGCTTTCTTT. As protein: CASSRAGRDPEAFF.

This chain connects TRBV7-2 to TRBJ1-5; D not resolved. This CDR3 region has 13 residues. The V and J ends lost 3 bases and 5 bases respectively, with 8 bases between them. The V gene's germline CDR1 is SGHTA and CDR2 FQGNSA. The CDR3 protein is CASSFTSDQPQHF. In DNA, the CDR3 is TGTGCCAGCAGCTTTACTTCCGATCAGCCCCAGCATTTT.

The chain employs TRBV14 and TRBJ2-7, with D hard to call. The V end was cut by 1 base, the J end by 3 bases, with 19 bases between. The germline V gene has CDR1 SGHDN and CDR2 FVKESK. This CDR3 is 17 amino acids long. In nucleotides, the CDR3 is TGTGCCAGCAGCCAAGGCCTTTTAGTCCCTAAGGGCTACGAGCAGTACTTC. Its translation is CASSQGLLVPKGYEQYF.

The chain joins TRBV19 to TRBJ1-4; D ambiguous. Germline V gene lookup returns CDR1 LNHDA and CDR2 SQIVND (reference sequence). The CDR3 has 14 residues. V lost 2 bases and J 5 bases, leaving 9 bases between the germline ends. The CDR3 spells CASSIFPANEKLFF. In DNA form, the CDR3 reads TGTGCCAGTAGTATATTTCCGGCGAATGAAAAACTGTTTTTT.

This clone turned up a few times. This chain links TRBV7-9 with TRBJ1-5; the D is unclear. Per germline, CDR1 SEHNR and CDR2 FQNEAQ (reference sequence). Trimming stripped 8 bases from V and 0 bases from J, with 5 bases between. The CDR3 consists of 12 residues. The CDR3 nucleotides read TGTGCCAGCTCGTTTAGCAATCAGCCCCAGCATTTT. Translating gives CASSFSNQPQHF.

The chain joins TRBV11-2 to TRBJ2-5, with D possibly being TRBD1 or TRBD2 (5 bases each). Germline values: CDR1 SGHAT, CDR2 FQNNGV. V was trimmed by 8 bases and J by 3 bases, leaving 16 bases between them. CDR3 length: 14 amino acids. CDR3 bases: TGTGCCAGCGGCACTCACCTGGGGGAAGAGACCCAGTACTTC. Translated: CASGTHLGEETQYF.

This clone was recorded only once. This chain connects TRBV18 to TRBJ1-4; D unresolved. Per the germline V gene, CDR1 is KGHSH and CDR2 is LQKENI. This CDR3 is 12 amino acids long. V was trimmed by 1 base and J by 6 bases, leaving 3 bases between them. CDR3 nucleotides: TGTGCCAGCTCACCACAAGATGAAAAACTGTTTTTT. This codes for CASSPQDEKLFF.

The chain uses TRBV7-2 and TRBJ1-5, with D uncertain. Germline loops: CDR1 SGHTA, CDR2 FQGNSA. V was shortened by 3 bases and J by 7 bases, with 13 bases between the two germline ends. CDR3 length equals 14 residues. CDR3 in DNA: TGTGCCAGCAGCTTGGTCGGGGTCGGGCAGCCCCAGCATTTT. Protein: CASSLVGVGQPQHF.

V and J are TRBV5-1 and TRBJ2-7; D may be TRBD1 (6 bases). V was trimmed by 5 bases and J by 0 bases, leaving 12 bases between them. CDR3 size: 14 residues. Germline assignment: CDR1 SGHRS and CDR2 YFSETQ. In DNA, the CDR3 is TGCGCCAGCAGAAAACGGGACAACTCCTACGAGCAGTACTTC. Translating gives CASRKRDNSYEQYF.

The chain combines TRBV28 with TRBJ1-1; D possibly corresponds to TRBD1 (6 bases). With 5 bases removed from V and 5 bases from J, the gap between germline ends came to 15 bases. Germline lookup yields CDR1 MDHEN and CDR2 SYDVKM. This CDR3 spans 14 amino acids. In nucleotides, the CDR3 is TGTGCCAGCAGTCTAACAGGGATTTTAACTGAAGCTTTCTTT. It is translated as CASSLTGILTEAFF. The entire variable domain, with the rest obtained from reference TRBV28 and TRBJ1-1, is as follows: DVKVTQSSRYLVKRTGEKVFLECVQDMDHENMFWYRQDPGLGLRLIYFSYDVKMKEKGDIPEGYSVSREKKERFSLILESASTNQTSMYLCASSLTGILTEAFFGQGTRLTVV.

This clone was counted a few times. This chain uses TRBV30 with TRBJ1-6; D is ambiguous. This CDR3 spans 15 amino acids. The germline CDR1 and CDR2 sequences are GTSNPN and SVGIG (reference sequence). Trimming removed 3 bases at V and 12 bases at J, with 21 bases between. CDR3 coding DNA: TGTGCCTGGAGGCAGTGGCGGGGATTAACGGGACCCCTCCACTTT. This codes for CAWRQWRGLTGPLHF.

The chain couples TRBV29-1 to TRBJ2-7; D is uncertain. This CDR3 region has 12 residues. Germline V lookup: CDR1 SQVTM, CDR2 ANQGSEA. Trimming shortened V by 4 bases and J by 3 bases, and 10 bases separated the two germline ends. In DNA form, the CDR3 reads TGCAGCGTTGGAAGGTGGGGCTACGAGCAGTACTTC. Translating it yields CSVGRWGYEQYF.

This rearrangement joins TRBV27 to TRBJ1-1, with TRBD1 matching 8 bases. Germline values: CDR1 MNHEY, CDR2 SMNVEV (reference sequence). This CDR3 contains 15 residues. Trimming cost V 5 bases and J 5 bases; bases outside gene matches: 10. The CDR3 sequence: CASSDRGGTQTEAFF. In DNA form, the CDR3 reads TGTGCCAGCAGTGACAGGGGAGGCACCCAAACTGAAGCTTTCTTT.

The CDR3, as DNA: TGTGCCAGCAGACAGGACCTCTCTAAATACACAGATACGCAGTATTTT. Protein product: CASRQDLSKYTDTQYF. This sequence joins TRBV2 and TRBJ2-3, with D possibly being TRBD1 (5 bases). CDR3 length equals 16 residues. Between the trimmed V and J ends, which lost 6 bases and 2 bases, there was a span of 18 bases. CDR1 SNHLY and CDR2 FYNNEI come from the germline V gene.